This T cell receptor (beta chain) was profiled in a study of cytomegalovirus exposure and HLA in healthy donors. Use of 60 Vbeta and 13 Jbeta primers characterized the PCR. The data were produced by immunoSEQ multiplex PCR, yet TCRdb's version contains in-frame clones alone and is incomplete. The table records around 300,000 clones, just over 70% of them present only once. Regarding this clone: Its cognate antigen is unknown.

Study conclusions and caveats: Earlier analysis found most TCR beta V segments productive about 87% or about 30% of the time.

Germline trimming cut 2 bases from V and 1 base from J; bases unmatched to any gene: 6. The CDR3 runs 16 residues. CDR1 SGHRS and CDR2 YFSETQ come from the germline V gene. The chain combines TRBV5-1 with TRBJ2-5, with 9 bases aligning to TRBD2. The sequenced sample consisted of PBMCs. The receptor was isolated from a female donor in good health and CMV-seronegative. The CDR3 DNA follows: TGCGCCAGCAGCTTTCCCCTAGCGGGGATCCAAGAGACCCAGTACTTC. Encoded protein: CASSFPLAGIQETQYF.